These 3 T cell receptor beta chains came from one sample sequenced in a study of blood T cell repertoires in COVID-19. Here immunoSEQ multiplex PCR was the method, and the copy in TCRdb shows in-frame clones only, minus some. This sample carries about 200,000 clones, approximately 90% of them seen once, and the ten largest clones take 15% to 20%. The sequencing input was peripheral blood. These receptors were taken from a middle-aged man with COVID-19, enrolled during active disease.

CDR3: CASSRAGTGMETQYF. For the CDR3, the DNA is TGTGCCAGTAGCCGCGCCGGGACAGGGATGGAGACCCAGTACTTC. This chain joins TRBV19 and TRBJ2-5, with TRBD1 matching 9 bases. This CDR3 comprises 15 residues. With 6 bases clipped from V and 5 bases from J, the junction kept 10 bases outside the gene matches. Germline CDR1 reads LNHDA; CDR2 reads SQIVND (reference sequence).

The chain links TRBV19 to TRBJ2-3, with D perhaps TRBD1 (6 bases). V shed 6 bases and J shed 1 base, with 8 bases lying between them. Germline loops: CDR1 LNHDA, CDR2 SQIVND (reference sequence). The length of the CDR3 is 13 residues. CDR3 in DNA: TGTGCCAGTAGAGAGGGGGGCACAGATACGCAGTATTTT. Its protein product is CASREGGTDTQYF.

The chain uses TRBV15 and TRBJ2-7; TRBD2 is a possible D gene (5 bases). Deletions cut 0 bases from V and 0 bases from J, with 6 bases between. The CDR3 has 14 residues. Germline values: CDR1 LNHNV, CDR2 YYDKDF (reference sequence). The CDR3 DNA reads TGTGCCACCAGCAGAGATGAGGGCTCCTACGAGCAGTACTTC. This translates into CATSRDEGSYEQYF.